This record covers a single TCR beta chain. Antigen: not known. TCRdb passed the 5' RACE reads through MiXCR, listing each CDR3 protein once. The data show some 300,000 distinct CDR3 sequences, around a tenth seen once. These data originate in a study of T cells after yellow fever vaccination. As for the study in general: The authors prepared low-cell-number fractions using SMART-Seq v4 Ultra Low Input. Study-level findings and limits: Abundant bulk-population clonotypes could contaminate the FACS-sorted repertoires. Though weaker, the secondary response peaked faster, on day 5 versus 15. There was a small share of clonotypes that showed up in both the CD4 and CD8 compartments.

Germline values: CDR1 LGHNA, CDR2 YSLEER. Trimming cost V 4 bases and J 5 bases, with 17 bases left between them. The CDR3 contains 15 residues. Specimen: CD4+ T cells sorted from PBMCs, collected 45 days after the yellow fever booster vaccination. The TCR was taken from a man aged 18 to 29 who received the YFV17D yellow fever vaccine. The chain employs TRBV4-3 and TRBJ1-2; D is possibly TRBD1 (5 bases). The CDR3 reads CASSLTVGGSYGYTF. CDR3 sequence (DNA): TGCGCCAGCAGCCTCACTGTGGGGGGTTCTTATGGCTACACCTTC.